The 2 T cell receptor beta chains below were found in one sample sequenced in a study of early T cells in non-severe SARS-CoV-2 infection (dated by TCRdb to the early 2020s). Preparation of the library involved 5' RACE. Data came from a NextSeq 500. TCRdb itself trimmed the public reads at Q25 with fastp, ran MiXCR and retained productive beta chains. Identical CDR3 protein sequences are pooled into one entry, listed with their most common genes and DNA. Counted in this sample were approximately 60,000 distinct CDR3 sequences; around 13% of them appeared once. Of the sample, approximately 1.3% is held by the ten largest clones. The sample comprised whole blood. These receptors all come from an adult who was a healthcare worker with PCR-confirmed SARS-CoV-2 infection or an uninfected control (not recorded which).

The chain carries TRBV19 and TRBJ2-5; TRBD2 matches 14 bases. The CDR3 is 16 residues long. Germline V gene lookup returns CDR1 LNHDA and CDR2 SQIVND (reference sequence). Losses at the gene ends were 5 bases for V and 7 bases for J; bases not matched to a gene: 9. In DNA, the CDR3 is TGTGCCAGTAGTCCGGGACTAGCGGGGGCTTATGGGACCCAGTACTTC. Translated: CASSPGLAGAYGTQYF.

This clonotype appeared a few times. The V call is TRBV6-2 or TRBV6-3, the J call TRBJ1-1; D unresolved. V lost 4 bases, J lost 1 base, and 4 bases lay in between. Germline V lookup: CDR1 MNHEY, CDR2 SVGEGT. The CDR3 is 12 residues long. CDR3 coding DNA: TGTGCCAGCAGTTGGGGGAACACTGAAGCTTTCTTT. Its protein product is CASSWGNTEAFF.